This section outlines one T cell receptor beta chain sequence together with its context. The antigen is undetermined. This entry comes from a study of T cell responses to AZD1222 COVID-19 vaccine. Study conclusions and caveats: Donors in the cohort were predominantly white British and more often female, and clonal diversity was possibly underestimated.

Generated by immunoSEQ multiplex PCR, the TCRdb table keeps only in-frame clones and is missing some. The sample lists 90,000 to 100,000 clones, 80% to 90% seen once, with 7.5% in the top ten. Trimming took 7 bases from V and 2 from J, leaving 21 bases between them. The CDR3 runs to 18 residues. CDR1 and CDR2 from the germline V gene are SNHLY and FYNNEI. The sample in question was peripheral blood, obtained on day 0 of AZD1222 vaccination. V and J are TRBV2 and TRBJ2-6, with TRBD2 as a possible D gene (6 bases). This sequence originates from an adult in good health. CDR3 in DNA: TGTGCCAGCACCGTCCCCCCAGGAGGGCTCGCTGGGGCCAACGTCCTGACTTTC. It encodes CASTVPPGGLAGANVLTF.